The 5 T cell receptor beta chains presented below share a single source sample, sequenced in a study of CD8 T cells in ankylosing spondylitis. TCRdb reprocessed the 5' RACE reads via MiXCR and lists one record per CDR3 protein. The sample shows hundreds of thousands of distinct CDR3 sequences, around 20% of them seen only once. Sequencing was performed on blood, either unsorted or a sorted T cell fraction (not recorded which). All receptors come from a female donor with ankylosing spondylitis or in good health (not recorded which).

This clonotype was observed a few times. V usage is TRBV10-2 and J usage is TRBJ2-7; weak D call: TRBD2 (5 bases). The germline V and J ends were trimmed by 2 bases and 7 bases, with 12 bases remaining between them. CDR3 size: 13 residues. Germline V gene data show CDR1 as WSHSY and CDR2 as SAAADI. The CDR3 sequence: CASSETSLGEQYF. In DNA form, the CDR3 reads TGCGCCAGCAGTGAGACTAGTCTTGGGGAGCAGTACTTC.

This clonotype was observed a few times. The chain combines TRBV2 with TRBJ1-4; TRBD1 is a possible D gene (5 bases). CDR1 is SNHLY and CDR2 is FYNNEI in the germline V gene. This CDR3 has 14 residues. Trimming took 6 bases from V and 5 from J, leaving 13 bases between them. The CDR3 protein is CASRTRVPNEKLFF. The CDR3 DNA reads TGTGCCAGCAGGACCAGGGTCCCCAATGAAAAACTGTTTTTT.

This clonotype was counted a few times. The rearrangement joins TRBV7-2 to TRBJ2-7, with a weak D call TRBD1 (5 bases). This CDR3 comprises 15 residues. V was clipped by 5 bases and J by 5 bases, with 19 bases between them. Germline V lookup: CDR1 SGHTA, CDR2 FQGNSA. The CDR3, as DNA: TGTGCCAGCAGCCGCGTCGGACATACCTTCGACGAGCAGTACTTC. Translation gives CASSRVGHTFDEQYF.

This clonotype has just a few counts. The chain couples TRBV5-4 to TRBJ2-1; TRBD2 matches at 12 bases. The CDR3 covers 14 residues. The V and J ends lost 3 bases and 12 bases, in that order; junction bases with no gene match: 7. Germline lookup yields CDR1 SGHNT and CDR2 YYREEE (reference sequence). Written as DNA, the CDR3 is TGTGCCAGCAGCTCCGGACTAGCGGGAACGGGGCAGTTCTTC. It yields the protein CASSSGLAGTGQFF.

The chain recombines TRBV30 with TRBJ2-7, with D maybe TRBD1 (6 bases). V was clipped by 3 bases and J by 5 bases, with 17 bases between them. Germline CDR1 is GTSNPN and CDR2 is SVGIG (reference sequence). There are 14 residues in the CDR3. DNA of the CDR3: TGTGCCTGGAGGGCCGAACCAGCAGGGGACGAGCAGTACTTC. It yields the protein CAWRAEPAGDEQYF.